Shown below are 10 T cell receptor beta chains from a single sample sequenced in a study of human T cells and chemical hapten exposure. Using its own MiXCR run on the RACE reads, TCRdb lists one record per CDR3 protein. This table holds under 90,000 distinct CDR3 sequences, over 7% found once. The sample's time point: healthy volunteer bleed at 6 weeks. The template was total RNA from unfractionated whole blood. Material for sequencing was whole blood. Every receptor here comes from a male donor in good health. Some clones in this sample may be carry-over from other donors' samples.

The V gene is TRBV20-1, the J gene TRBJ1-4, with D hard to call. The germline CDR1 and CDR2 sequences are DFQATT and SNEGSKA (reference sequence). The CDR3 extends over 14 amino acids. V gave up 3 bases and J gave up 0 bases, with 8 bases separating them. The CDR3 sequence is CSARDRATNEKLFF. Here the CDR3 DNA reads TGCAGTGCTAGGGACCGAGCAACTAATGAAAAACTGTTTTTT.

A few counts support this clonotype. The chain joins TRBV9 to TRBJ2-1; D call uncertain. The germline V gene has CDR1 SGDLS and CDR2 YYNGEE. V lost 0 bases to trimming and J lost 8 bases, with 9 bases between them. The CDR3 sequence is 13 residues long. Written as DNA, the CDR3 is TGTGCCAGCAGCGTAGCACCCGGTGATGAGCAGTTCTTC. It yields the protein CASSVAPGDEQFF.

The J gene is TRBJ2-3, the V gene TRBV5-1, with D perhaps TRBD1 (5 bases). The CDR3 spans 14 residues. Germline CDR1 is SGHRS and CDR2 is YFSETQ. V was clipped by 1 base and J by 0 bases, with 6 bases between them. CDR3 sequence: CASSLQGSTDTQYF. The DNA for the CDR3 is TGCGCCAGCAGCTTGCAGGGTAGCACAGATACGCAGTATTTT.

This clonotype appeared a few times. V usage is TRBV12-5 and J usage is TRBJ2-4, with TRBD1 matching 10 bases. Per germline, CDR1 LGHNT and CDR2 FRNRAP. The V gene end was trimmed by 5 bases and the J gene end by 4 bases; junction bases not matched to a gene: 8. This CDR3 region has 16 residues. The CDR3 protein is CASGLHLDRGKNIQYF. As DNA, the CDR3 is TGTGCTAGTGGTCTCCATTTGGACAGGGGGAAAAACATTCAGTACTTC. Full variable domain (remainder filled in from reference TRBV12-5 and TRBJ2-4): DARVTQTPRHKVTEMGQEVTMRCQPILGHNTVFWYRQTMMQGLELLAYFRNRAPLDDSGMPKDRFSAEMPDATLATLKIQPSEPRDSAVYFCASGLHLDRGKNIQYFGAGTRLSVL.

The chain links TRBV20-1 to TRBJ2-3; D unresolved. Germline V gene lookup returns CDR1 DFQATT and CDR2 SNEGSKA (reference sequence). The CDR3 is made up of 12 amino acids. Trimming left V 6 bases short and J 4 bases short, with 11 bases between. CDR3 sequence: CSATGRPDTQYF. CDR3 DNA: TGCAGTGCGACCGGACGGCCAGATACGCAGTATTTT.

CDR3 sequence: CASSLGGGVVYGSNQPQHF. CDR3 nucleotides: TGTGCCAGCAGTTTAGGAGGGGGCGTAGTCTATGGTAGCAATCAGCCCCAGCATTTT. The chain carries TRBV12-3 or TRBV12-4 and TRBJ1-5; 7 bases are shared with TRBD1. CDR3 length: 19 amino acids. V lost 1 base, J lost 0 bases, and 12 bases stayed unmatched.

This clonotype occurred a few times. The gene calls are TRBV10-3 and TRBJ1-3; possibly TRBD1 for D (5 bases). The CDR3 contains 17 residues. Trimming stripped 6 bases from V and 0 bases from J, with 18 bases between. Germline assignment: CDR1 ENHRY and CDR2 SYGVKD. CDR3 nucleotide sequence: TGTGCCATCAGACGGGTCCTTAGGGGTTCCTCTGGAAACACCATATATTTT. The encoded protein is CAIRRVLRGSSGNTIYF.

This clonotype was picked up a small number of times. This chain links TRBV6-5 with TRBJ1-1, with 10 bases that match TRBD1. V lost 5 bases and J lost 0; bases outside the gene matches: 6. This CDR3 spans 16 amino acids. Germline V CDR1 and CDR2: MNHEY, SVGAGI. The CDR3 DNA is TGTGCCAGCAGTGCCGGACAGGGGGGGCTGAACACTGAAGCTTTCTTT. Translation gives CASSAGQGGLNTEAFF.

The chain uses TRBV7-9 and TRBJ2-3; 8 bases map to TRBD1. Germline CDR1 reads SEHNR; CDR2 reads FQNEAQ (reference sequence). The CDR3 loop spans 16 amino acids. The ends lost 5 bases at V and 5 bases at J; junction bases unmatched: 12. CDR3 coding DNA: TGTGCCAGCAGCCTTAGGGCACAGGGGGACGGAGATACGCAGTATTTT. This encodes CASSLRAQGDGDTQYF.

In nucleotides, the CDR3 is TGTGCCAGCCGAGGCGGTCAGGGGGGAAATTCACCCCTCCACTTT. Residues: CASRGGQGGNSPLHF. V usage is TRBV6-5 and J usage is TRBJ1-6, with TRBD1 matching 7 bases. The CDR3 covers 15 residues. Germline CDR1 is MNHEY and CDR2 is SVGAGI. The junction had 11 bases not matched to a gene; V was cut back by 8 bases and J by 7 bases.